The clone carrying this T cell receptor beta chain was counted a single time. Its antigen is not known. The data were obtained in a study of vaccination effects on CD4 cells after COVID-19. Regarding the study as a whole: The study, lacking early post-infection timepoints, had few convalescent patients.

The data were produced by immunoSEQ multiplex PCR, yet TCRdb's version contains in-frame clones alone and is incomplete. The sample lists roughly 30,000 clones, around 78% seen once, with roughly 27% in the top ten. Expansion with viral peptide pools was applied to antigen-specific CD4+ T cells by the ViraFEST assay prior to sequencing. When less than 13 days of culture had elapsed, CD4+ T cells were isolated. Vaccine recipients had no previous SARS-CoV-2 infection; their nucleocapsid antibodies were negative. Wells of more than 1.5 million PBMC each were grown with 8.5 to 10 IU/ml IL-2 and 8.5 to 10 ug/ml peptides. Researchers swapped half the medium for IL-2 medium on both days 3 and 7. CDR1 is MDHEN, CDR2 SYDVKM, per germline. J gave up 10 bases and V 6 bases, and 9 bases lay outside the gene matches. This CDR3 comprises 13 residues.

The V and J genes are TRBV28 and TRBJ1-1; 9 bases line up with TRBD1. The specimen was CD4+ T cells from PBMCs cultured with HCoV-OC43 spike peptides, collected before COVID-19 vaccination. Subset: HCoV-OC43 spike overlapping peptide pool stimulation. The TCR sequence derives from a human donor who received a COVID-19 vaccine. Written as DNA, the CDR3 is TGTGCCAGCAGCTCCGGACAGGGGCCCGGAGCTTTCTTT. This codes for CASSSGQGPGAFF.